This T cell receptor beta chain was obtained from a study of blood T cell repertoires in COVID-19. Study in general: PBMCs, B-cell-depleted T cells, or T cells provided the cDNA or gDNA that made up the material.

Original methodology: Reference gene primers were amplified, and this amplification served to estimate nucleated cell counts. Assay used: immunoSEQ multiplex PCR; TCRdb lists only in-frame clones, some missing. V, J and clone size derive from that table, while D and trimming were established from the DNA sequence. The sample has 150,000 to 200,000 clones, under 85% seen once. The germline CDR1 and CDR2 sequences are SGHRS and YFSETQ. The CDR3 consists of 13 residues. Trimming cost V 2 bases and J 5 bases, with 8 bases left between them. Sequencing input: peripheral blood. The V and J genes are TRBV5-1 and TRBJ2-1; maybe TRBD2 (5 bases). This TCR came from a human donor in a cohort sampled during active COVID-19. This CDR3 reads CASSLSGNNEQFF. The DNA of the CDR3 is TGCGCCAGCAGCTTAAGCGGAAACAATGAGCAGTTCTTC.